This T cell receptor beta chain was found in a study of CD8+ T cells in alopecia areata. Study-level information: Twice a day, 5 to 10 mg of oral tofacitinib was administered to treated patients.

Concerning this clone itself: Its antigen is unidentified.

The CDR3 length is 13 residues. CDR1 and CDR2 (germline): MNHEY, SMNVEV (reference sequence). V was pared by 6 bases and J by 6 bases, with 15 bases between. Isolated RNA was reverse transcribed into cDNA used as the sequencing template. Using immunoSEQ multiplex PCR, the repertoire was profiled, and TCRdb retains in-frame clones only, with some absent. This table has about 120,000 clones, about three fifths appearing once. Regarding treatment: oral pan-JAK inhibitor, 5-10 mg twice daily. Researchers took lesional scalp punch biopsies and peripheral blood from people who were alopecia areata patients. General study points: Numerous clones, expanded in lesions, remained in scalp and blood during tofacitinib.

The chain joins TRBV27 to TRBJ2-7; no reliable D call. The starting material was CD8+ T cells sorted from blood, obtained at week 4, from a patient treated with tofacitinib. The clonotype originates from a human donor with alopecia areata. The CDR3 reads CASRDVGFLEQYF. The CDR3 bases are TGTGCCAGCAGGGACGTGGGGTTTCTCGAGCAGTACTTC.